These 18 T cell receptor beta chains came from one sample sequenced in a study of Ad26.COV2.S vaccination and SARS-CoV-2 variants listed by TCRdb under 2021. Library creation used the immunoSEQ multiplex PCR assay. TCRdb mirrors the immuneACCESS table, restricted to in-frame sequences. Some clones are absent from its copies; in checked studies, under half trace to an unresolved V gene, and the reason for the others is unknown. A total of approximately 410,000 clones appear in this sample, roughly 90% of them only once. Of the sample, about 1.6% falls within the top ten clones. This sample's treatment or condition label indicates: around 19 received Ad26.COV2.S at low or high dose, single or two shots; about 5 received placebo; per-sample allocation not given. Repertoires of vaccine and placebo recipients were sequenced from samples collected on day 63 after the first injection. The sample here was peripheral blood, taken in a trial of Ad26.COV2.S vaccine versus placebo. The receptors derive from a person between 18 and 65 years old who received the Ad26.COV2.S COVID-19 vaccine or a placebo.

This chain connects TRBV29-1 to TRBJ1-1; weak D call: TRBD1 (6 bases). CDR3 size: 13 residues. Trimming cost V 8 bases and J 0 bases, with 13 bases left between them. Germline loops: CDR1 SQVTM, CDR2 ANQGSEA. CDR3 region: CSIGGAVNTEAFF. The CDR3 DNA reads TGCAGCATAGGGGGGGCCGTGAACACTGAAGCTTTCTTT.

This chain links TRBV6-1 with TRBJ1-2; D may be TRBD1 (6 bases). Trimming cost V 4 bases and J 4 bases, with 19 bases left between them. In germline, CDR1 is MNHNS, CDR2 SASEGT. This CDR3 is built from 16 residues. The CDR3 nucleotides are TGTGCCAGCAGTGTTAACAGGGTTAGTTTAAGCTATGGCTACACCTTC. This codes for CASSVNRVSLSYGYTF.

This clone was recorded only once. The V and J genes are TRBV27 and TRBJ2-3; 7 bases match TRBD1. From germline, CDR1 is MNHEY and CDR2 SMNVEV (reference sequence). With 3 bases clipped from V and 1 base from J, the junction kept 7 bases outside the gene matches. The CDR3 sequence is 16 residues long. Here the CDR3 DNA reads TGTGCCAGCAGTTTTGCCACAGGGGAAGGCACAGATACGCAGTATTTT. Its protein is CASSFATGEGTDTQYF.

The chain couples TRBV7-9 to TRBJ1-1, with D possibly being TRBD1 (6 bases). Germline loops: CDR1 SEHNR, CDR2 FQNEAQ (reference sequence). The CDR3 contains 16 residues. Trimming removed 5 bases from V and 5 bases from J, with 21 bases in between. The CDR3 sequence is CASSPPLGGGGTEAFF. CDR3 DNA: TGTGCCAGCAGCCCCCCCCTCGGAGGGGGAGGTACTGAAGCTTTCTTT.

The chain combines TRBV12-3 or TRBV12-4 with TRBJ1-6; 9 bases match TRBD1. The CDR3 loop spans 13 amino acids. V shed 6 bases, J shed 7 bases, and the junction held 1 base outside the gene matches. CDR3 coding DNA: TGTGCCAGCAGGGGACAGGGCAATTCACCCCTCCACTTT. It encodes CASRGQGNSPLHF.

J is TRBJ1-1 and V is TRBV29-1; 7 bases match TRBD1. This CDR3 contains 14 residues. Losses at the gene ends were 3 bases for V and 0 bases for J; bases not matched to a gene: 4. CDR1 is SQVTM, CDR2 ANQGSEA, per germline. The CDR3 DNA reads TGCAGCGTTGAGACGACAGGGTTGAACACTGAAGCTTTCTTT. Protein: CSVETTGLNTEAFF.

The CDR3 protein is CASSDRVFGYTF. The DNA for the CDR3 is TGTGCCAGCTCCGACAGGGTCTTTGGCTACACCTTC. V and J are TRBV18 and TRBJ1-2; 7 bases are shared with TRBD1. This CDR3 contains 12 residues. Unmatched junction bases numbered 5, after V lost 6 bases and J lost 7 bases. From germline, CDR1 is KGHSH and CDR2 LQKENI.

The chain links TRBV2 to TRBJ1-1, with D hard to call. There are 16 residues in the CDR3. The ends were cut back, 2 bases at V and 4 bases at J, with 17 bases in the middle. The germline V gene has CDR1 SNHLY and CDR2 FYNNEI. The CDR3 loop reads CASSESPATYGTEAFF. The CDR3 nucleotides read TGTGCCAGCAGTGAATCACCAGCTACGTACGGCACTGAAGCTTTCTTT.

This rearrangement joins TRBV4-3 to TRBJ1-2; D gene uncertain. CDR3 length equals 14 residues. CDR1 is LGHNA and CDR2 is YSLEER in the germline V gene. The V and J ends lost 4 bases and 0 bases respectively, with 9 bases between them. The CDR3 bases are TGCGCCAGCAGCCTCGGGGTGACTAACTATGGCTACACCTTC. Protein product: CASSLGVTNYGYTF.

The chain employs TRBV27 and TRBJ1-2, with D tentatively TRBD1 (5 bases). Germline loops: CDR1 MNHEY, CDR2 SMNVEV (reference sequence). CDR3 size: 16 residues. V lost 1 base, J lost 7 bases, and 19 bases lay in between. The CDR3 sequence is CASSLYTTERGSGYTF. In nucleotides, the CDR3 is TGTGCCAGCAGTTTATATACGACGGAAAGGGGTAGTGGCTACACCTTC.

The rearrangement links TRBV28 to TRBJ1-2; 7 bases fit TRBD1. The CDR3 totals 14 residues. The V gene end was trimmed by 5 bases and the J gene end by 7 bases; junction bases not matched to a gene: 10. CDR1 and CDR2 from the germline V gene are MDHEN and SYDVKM. CDR3 DNA: TGTGCCAGCAGTCCACCCCCGACAGGGAGTGGCTACACCTTC. Protein: CASSPPPTGSGYTF.

V usage is TRBV21-1 and J usage is TRBJ1-4. TRBV21-1 represents a pseudogene. The CDR3 runs to 15 residues. CDR3 coding DNA: TGTGCCAGCAGCACGGGAGGGGCCCAAAATGAAAAACTGTTTTTT. It is translated as CASSTGGAQNEKLFF.

V gene TRBV6-5 combines with J gene TRBJ2-7, with 10 bases identical to TRBD1. Germline-derived CDR1 and CDR2 are MNHEY and SVGAGI. This CDR3 region has 14 residues. The ends lost 4 bases at V and 6 bases at J; junction bases unmatched: 6. Here the CDR3 DNA reads TGTGCCAGCAGTTCCGGGACAGGGGCCCCCGAGCAGTACTTC. It translates to CASSSGTGAPEQYF.

Only one count was recorded for this clone. The chain uses TRBV11-3 and TRBJ2-1, with D tentatively TRBD1 or TRBD2 (5 bases each). Germline CDR1 SGHNT, CDR2 YENEEA. There are 13 residues in the CDR3. The V gene lost 5 bases and the J gene lost 6 bases, with 11 bases spanning the gap. The CDR3 reads CASSPRDGNEQFF. The CDR3 coding sequence is TGTGCCAGCAGCCCCAGGGACGGCAATGAGCAGTTCTTC.

The genes are TRBV6-5 and TRBJ2-2, with TRBD1 matching 9 bases. Germline-derived CDR1 and CDR2 are MNHEY and SVGAGI. The CDR3 is 14 amino acids. Trimming at V came to 8 bases and at J to 5 bases, leaving 6 bases not matched to a gene. The CDR3 loop is CASRDRVKTGELFF. DNA of the CDR3: TGTGCCAGCCGGGACAGGGTGAAGACCGGGGAGCTGTTTTTT.

The chain recombines TRBV7-9 with TRBJ1-2; perhaps TRBD1 as D (5 bases). Trimming took off 4 bases at V and 2 bases at J, with 14 bases between the two ends. Germline V CDR1 and CDR2: SEHNR, FQNEAQ (reference sequence). CDR3 length: 15 residues. The CDR3 coding sequence is TGTGCCAGCAGCTACAACATTGCAGGGAACTATGGCTACACCTTC. Translating gives CASSYNIAGNYGYTF.

This clone came up a few times. In DNA form, the CDR3 reads TGTGCCAGCAGCGCCCGCTGGGGGCAAGAGACCCAGTACTTC. As protein: CASSARWGQETQYF. The chain employs TRBV9 and TRBJ2-5, with D possibly called TRBD1 or TRBD2 (5 bases each). The germline CDR1 and CDR2 sequences are SGDLS and YYNGEE. CDR3 length equals 14 residues. V was trimmed by 3 bases and J by 2 bases, leaving 11 bases between them. The full variable domain, its missing parts supplied by reference TRBV9 and TRBJ2-5, is DSGVTQTPKHLITATGQRVTLRCSPRSGDLSVYWYQQSLDQGLQFLIQYYNGEERAKGNILERFSAQQFPDLHSELNLSSLELGDSALYFCASSARWGQETQYFGPGTRLLVL.

The chain is built from TRBV30 and TRBJ2-7; 11 bases fit TRBD2. This CDR3 has 15 amino acids. Trimming removed 3 bases from V and 0 bases from J; junction bases left unmatched: 4. Germline V gene data show CDR1 as GTSNPN and CDR2 as SVGIG (reference sequence). The CDR3 loop is CAWRASGGSSYEQYF. CDR3 in DNA: TGTGCCTGGAGAGCTAGCGGGGGGTCCTCCTACGAGCAGTACTTC. Looking up the rest from reference TRBV30 and TRBJ2-7 gives the full variable domain: SQTIHQWPATLVQPVGSPLSLECTVEGTSNPNLYWYRQAAGRGLQLLFYSVGIGQISSEVPQNLSASRPQDRQFILSSKKLLLSDSGFYLCAWRASGGSSYEQYFGPGTRLTVT.